These 19 T cell receptor beta chains share one sample of origin, sequenced in a study of blood T cell repertoires in COVID-19. Profiled with immunoSEQ multiplex PCR; TCRdb holds only in-frame clones, not every one. The sample includes approximately 72,000 clones, about 89% seen only once; the top ten take approximately 14%. The sample consisted of peripheral blood. The receptor source for this set is a woman aged 60-75 years with acute or convalescent COVID-19.

The chain is built from TRBV30 and TRBJ2-7; TRBD1 matches at 11 bases. With 6 bases clipped from V and 4 bases from J, the junction kept 5 bases outside the gene matches. Germline assignment: CDR1 GTSNPN and CDR2 SVGIG (reference sequence). This CDR3 is built from 13 residues. CDR3 sequence: CACRTGGLYEQYF. The CDR3 bases are TGTGCCTGTCGGACAGGGGGCTTATACGAGCAGTACTTC.

The rearrangement uses TRBV19 and TRBJ2-3; 8 bases map to TRBD1. This CDR3 has 16 residues. The germline V gene encodes CDR1 LNHDA and CDR2 SQIVND (reference sequence). V was pared by 7 bases and J by 0 bases, with 9 bases of the junction left unmatched. This CDR3 reads CASTSPTGASTDTQYF. In nucleotides, the CDR3 is TGTGCCAGTACCAGCCCGACAGGGGCTAGCACAGATACGCAGTATTTT.

The chain joins TRBV30 to TRBJ1-3; TRBD1 aligns across 7 bases. The CDR3 contains 14 residues. Germline V lookup: CDR1 GTSNPN, CDR2 SVGIG (reference sequence). V was pared by 5 bases and J by 0 bases, with 4 bases of the junction left unmatched. CDR3: CAWGDSISGNTIYF. The CDR3 bases are TGTGCCTGGGGGGACAGTATCTCTGGAAACACCATATATTTT.

The V and J genes are TRBV4-1 and TRBJ2-1; 16 bases are a match to TRBD2. This CDR3 is 18 amino acids long. Germline CDR1 and CDR2: MGHRA and YSYEKL. V trimming: 5 bases; J trimming: 9 bases; junction bases outside the gene matches: 13. The CDR3 region has the DNA TGCGCCAGCAGCTCAAAGGCTGGGACTAGCGGGGGGGCTTCTGAGCAGTTCTTC. The encoded protein is CASSSKAGTSGGASEQFF.

This rearrangement joins TRBV2 to TRBJ2-7; weak D call: TRBD2 (6 bases). This CDR3 spans 15 amino acids. The germline V and J ends were trimmed by 1 base and 4 bases, with 14 bases remaining between them. The germline gives CDR1 SNHLY, CDR2 FYNNEI. The CDR3 sequence: CASSEGLASQYEQYF. In DNA form, the CDR3 reads TGTGCCAGCAGTGAAGGGCTAGCGAGTCAGTACGAGCAGTACTTC.

The chain combines TRBV29-1 with TRBJ2-7; 10 bases agree with TRBD1. CDR3 length equals 13 residues. CDR1 is SQVTM and CDR2 is ANQGSEA in the germline V gene. With V trimmed by 5 bases and J by 4 bases, 5 bases remained unmatched. Here the CDR3 reads CSVSGQGEYEQYF. The DNA of the CDR3 is TGCAGCGTTTCCGGACAGGGGGAGTACGAGCAGTACTTC.

V and J are TRBV9 and TRBJ2-3, with a weak D call TRBD2 (6 bases). The CDR3 has 14 residues. The V end lost 6 bases, the J end lost 6 bases, and 17 bases lay between the germline ends. Germline CDR1 is SGDLS and CDR2 is YYNGEE. The CDR3 region is CASNRRRGSDTQYF. CDR3 bases: TGTGCCAGCAACCGACGGCGGGGATCGGATACGCAGTATTTT.

V is TRBV6-5 and J is TRBJ1-6, with a weak D call TRBD1 (5 bases). This CDR3 has 15 amino acids. Germline CDR1 is MNHEY and CDR2 is SVGAGI. Trimming left V 6 bases short and J 5 bases short, with 14 bases between. The CDR3 bases are TGTGCCAGCAGCCCCCAGGGTCTCGATAATTCACCCCTCCACTTT. Encoded protein: CASSPQGLDNSPLHF.

V and J are TRBV7-8 and TRBJ2-5; no clear D gene. Per the germline V gene, CDR1 is SGHVS and CDR2 is FQNEAQ. Trimming cost V 1 base and J 7 bases, with 7 bases left between them. The CDR3 consists of 12 residues. This CDR3 reads CASSLVGRTQYF. Written as DNA, the CDR3 is TGTGCCAGCAGCTTAGTTGGGCGGACCCAGTACTTC.

The chain joins TRBV5-1 to TRBJ2-2, with TRBD2 identical over 12 bases. Germline-derived CDR1 and CDR2 are SGHRS and YFSETQ. Germline trimming cut 2 bases from V and 6 bases from J; bases unmatched to any gene: 5. This CDR3 region has 16 residues. The CDR3 sequence is CASSFHSSGGAGELFF. CDR3 nucleotide sequence: TGCGCCAGCAGCTTCCATTCTAGCGGGGGGGCCGGGGAGCTGTTTTTT.

The chain uses TRBV6-4 and TRBJ1-3; no definite D call. The CDR3 contains 13 residues. Germline CDR1 is MRHNA and CDR2 is SNTAGT. The V end was cut by 6 bases, the J end by 4 bases, with 10 bases between. The CDR3: CASSMVAGNTIYF. In DNA, the CDR3 is TGTGCCAGCAGCATGGTAGCCGGAAACACCATATATTTT.

Details on this clone: Additional DNA sequences in this sample encode the identical CDR3. The chain recombines TRBV18 with TRBJ2-2, with 7 bases identical to TRBD1. V lost 3 bases to trimming and J lost 2 bases; unmatched junction nucleotides: 3. The CDR3 sequence is 15 residues long. Germline V CDR1 and CDR2: KGHSH, LQKENI. CDR3 sequence: CASSPTGVNTGELFF. The CDR3 coding sequence is TGTGCCAGCTCACCCACAGGGGTCAACACCGGGGAGCTGTTTTTT.

The V gene is TRBV24-1, the J gene TRBJ1-5; 10 bases line up with TRBD1. The germline V gene has CDR1 KGHDR and CDR2 SFDVKD. Unmatched junction bases numbered 11, after V lost 2 bases and J lost 5 bases. This CDR3 region has 18 residues. CDR3 in DNA: TGTGCCACCAGTGATTCCCGGGACAGGGGAACGGAGGATCAGCCCCAGCATTTT. Its translation: CATSDSRDRGTEDQPQHF.

This clone was counted a single time. This rearrangement joins TRBV6-1 to TRBJ2-1; D is possibly TRBD2 (5 bases). Germline loops: CDR1 MNHNS, CDR2 SASEGT. V lost 2 bases and J lost 8, with 13 bases in between. CDR3 size: 14 residues. The CDR3 region is CASSEQKRGYEQFF. The CDR3 DNA sequence: TGTGCCAGCAGTGAACAGAAACGAGGGTATGAGCAGTTCTTC.

V is TRBV19 and J is TRBJ2-1, with 9 nucleotides matching TRBD1. The V segment lost 10 bases and the J segment 4 bases; nucleotides outside the gene matches: 8. The CDR3 runs to 14 residues. CDR1 and CDR2 from the germline V gene are LNHDA and SQIVND (reference sequence). This CDR3 is CATARQGDYNEQFF. For the CDR3, the DNA is TGTGCCACCGCAAGACAGGGGGATTACAATGAGCAGTTCTTC.

J is TRBJ2-3 and V is TRBV15; TRBD2 agrees at 13 bases. Germline trimming cut 6 bases from V and 2 bases from J; bases unmatched to any gene: 11. Germline V lookup: CDR1 LNHNV, CDR2 YYDKDF (reference sequence). The CDR3 covers 18 residues. The DNA of the CDR3 is TGTGCCACCAGTGATACTAGCGGGGGGGCTTTTAACACAGATACGCAGTATTTT. As protein: CATSDTSGGAFNTDTQYF. Supplemented by reference TRBV15 and TRBJ2-3, the full variable domain reads DAMVIQNPRYQVTQFGKPVTLSCSQTLNHNVMYWYQQKSSQAPKLLFHYYDKDFNNEADTPDNFQSRRPNTSFCFLDIRSPGLGDTAMYLCATSDTSGGAFNTDTQYFGPGTRLTVL.

CDR3 protein: CASSFLQEFYANTGELFF. In DNA form, the CDR3 reads TGTGCCAGCAGCTTCCTCCAGGAATTTTACGCGAACACCGGGGAGCTGTTTTTT. The chain is built from TRBV5-5 and TRBJ2-2; no reliable D call. The CDR3 has 18 amino acids. From germline, CDR1 is SGHKS and CDR2 YYEKEE (reference sequence). V lost 2 bases to trimming and J lost 0 bases, with 17 bases between them.

J is TRBJ1-2 and V is TRBV30; no clear D gene. The V end was cut by 0 bases, the J end by 4 bases, with 12 bases between. This CDR3 region has 14 residues. Looked up from germline, CDR1 is GTSNPN and CDR2 is SVGIG (reference sequence). For the CDR3, the DNA is TGTGCCTGGAGTGTACCAGGCTCAGCCTATGGCTACACCTTC. This gives the protein CAWSVPGSAYGYTF. Combining the CDR3 with reference TRBV30 and TRBJ1-2 gives the whole variable domain SQTIHQWPATLVQPVGSPLSLECTVEGTSNPNLYWYRQAAGRGLQLLFYSVGIGQISSEVPQNLSASRPQDRQFILSSKKLLLSDSGFYLCAWSVPGSAYGYTFGSGTRLTVV.

This sequence joins TRBV28 and TRBJ2-1; the D is unclear. Trimming took 5 bases from V and 0 from J, leaving 11 bases between them. Germline loops: CDR1 MDHEN, CDR2 SYDVKM. The CDR3 consists of 15 residues. The CDR3 nucleotides are TGTGCCAGCAGTCTGATACGTAGCTCCTACAATGAGCAGTTCTTC. Amino acids: CASSLIRSSYNEQFF.